These T cell receptor beta chains were read from a single sample in a study of T-cell reconstitution after alpha-beta-depleted transplantation in children. TCRdb processed the PCR reads anew with MiXCR; each CDR3 protein has one entry. The profile shows around 420,000 distinct CDR3 sequences, about a sixth of them singletons. The specimen was PBMCs, mostly from graft donor cells, collected 360 days after TCRalphabeta/CD19-depleted stem cell transplant. The receptors stem from a boy under three years old who had a stem cell transplant for Wiskott-Aldrich syndrome, so the T cells may come from the graft donor. Each CDR3 is given with its conserved first and last residue. A D gene is named only where the DNA matches it firmly. A clone size is listed for some rows: how often the clone was seen (once, few, many), or a class if it is expanded.

D,V,J,size,CDR3,DNA
.,TRBV3-1,TRBJ2-7,.,CASSRQVGTYEQYF,TGTGCCAGCAGCCGACAGGTGGGTACCTACGAGCAGTACTTC
TRBD1,TRBV20-1,TRBJ2-5,.,CSARGWGQGSFRTQETQYF,TGCAGTGCTAGAGGCTGGGGACAGGGGTCCTTTAGGACCCAAGAGACCCAGTACTTC
TRBD2,TRBV19,TRBJ2-7,.,CASSTRGLGPYEQYF,TGTGCCAGTAGCACCCGGGGACTAGGTCCGTACGAGCAGTACTTC
TRBD1,TRBV18,TRBJ2-5,.,CASRTGGEETQYF,TGTGCCAGCCGGACAGGGGGAGAAGAGACCCAGTACTTC
.,TRBV28,TRBJ1-2,many,CASSSLLRVGNYGYTF,TGTGCCAGCAGTTCGCTCCTCCGGGTGGGGAACTATGGCTACACCTTC
.,TRBV7-2,TRBJ2-4,few,CASSFGEKAKNIQYF,TGTGCCAGCAGCTTCGGAGAGAAAGCCAAAAACATTCAGTACTTC
.,TRBV30,TRBJ2-7,few,CAWSVLHSKAYEQYF,TGTGCCTGGAGTGTATTGCATAGTAAGGCCTACGAGCAGTACTTC
TRBD1,TRBV4-1,TRBJ2-7,few,CASSQDMDRAYEQYF,TGCGCCAGCAGCCAAGATATGGACAGGGCCTACGAGCAGTACTTC
.,TRBV11-2,TRBJ2-1,few,CASSLVTGSYNEQFF,TGTGCCAGCAGCTTGGTGACAGGATCCTACAATGAGCAGTTCTTC
TRBD2,TRBV6-5,TRBJ2-5,.,CASSYSGTSGMGETQYF,TGTGCCAGCAGTTACTCGGGGACTAGCGGGATGGGCGAGACCCAGTACTTC